This T cell receptor (beta chain) was sequenced during a study of CD8 T cells in Susac syndrome. Study-wide context: At the time their blood was drawn, patients with Susac syndrome were either therapy-naive, on corticosteroids (with some of them also receiving intravenous immunoglobulin), or on intravenous immunoglobulin alone. Study-level points and caveats: The study admitted that it had a relatively small number of individuals in its TCR sequencing and HLA analysis.

Germline-derived CDR1 and CDR2 are LGHDT and YNNKEL (reference sequence). The CDR3 is 16 amino acids. Trimming shortened V by 0 bases and J by 6 bases, and 15 bases separated the two germline ends. RNA in amounts of about 0.5 to 1 ug was reverse transcribed with random hexamers. MiXCR was run by TCRdb on the immunoSEQ multiplex PCR reads, yielding one entry per CDR3 protein. Counted here are about 150,000 distinct CDR3 sequences, 90% to 95% occurring once; the ten biggest clones make up 0.16%. Concerning this clonotype: Antigen unknown.

Patients with Susac syndrome met diagnostic criteria that were recently defined for definite or probable disease. The sequence derives from a human donor with Susac syndrome. The sample comprised CD4+ T cells from PBMCs. This chain joins TRBV3-1 and TRBJ1-5, with TRBD1 as a possible D gene (5 bases). CDR3 nucleotides: TGTGCCAGCAGCCAAGATAAATCAGGGCTCAGTCAGCCCCAGCATTTT. Protein: CASSQDKSGLSQPQHF. The whole variable domain, filled in from reference TRBV3-1 and TRBJ1-5, reads DTAVSQTPKYLVTQMGNDKSIKCEQNLGHDTMYWYKQDSKKFLKIMFSYNNKELIINETVPNRFSPKSPDKAHLNLHINSLELGDSAVYFCASSQDKSGLSQPQHFGDGTRLSIL.